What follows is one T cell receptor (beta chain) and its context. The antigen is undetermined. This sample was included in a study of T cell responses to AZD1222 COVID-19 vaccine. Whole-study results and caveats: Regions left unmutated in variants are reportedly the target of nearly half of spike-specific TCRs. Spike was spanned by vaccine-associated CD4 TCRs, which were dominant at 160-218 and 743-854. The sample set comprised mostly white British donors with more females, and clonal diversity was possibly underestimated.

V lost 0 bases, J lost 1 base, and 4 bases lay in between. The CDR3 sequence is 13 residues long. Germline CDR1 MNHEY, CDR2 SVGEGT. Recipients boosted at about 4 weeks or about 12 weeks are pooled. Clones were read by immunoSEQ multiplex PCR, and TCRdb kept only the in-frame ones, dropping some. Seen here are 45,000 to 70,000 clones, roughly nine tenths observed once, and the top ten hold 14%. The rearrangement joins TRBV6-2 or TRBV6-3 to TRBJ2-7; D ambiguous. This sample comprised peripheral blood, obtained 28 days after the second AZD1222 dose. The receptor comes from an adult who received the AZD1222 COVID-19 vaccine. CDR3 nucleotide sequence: TGTGCCAGCAGTTACTCAGGATCCTACGAGCAGTACTTC. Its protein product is CASSYSGSYEQYF.